The 26 T cell receptor beta chains below come from one sample, sequenced in a study of blood T cell repertoires in COVID-19 (dated by TCRdb to between 2020 and 2021). The method was the immunoSEQ multiplex PCR assay. TCRdb carries this immuneACCESS record with in-frame sequences only. Its versions omit some clonotypes, under half of them owing to an unresolved V gene in the studies checked, with the rest unexplained. This sample holds a few hundred thousand clones; 84% were observed only once. In total, the top ten clones hold roughly a tenth of the sample. Material for sequencing was peripheral blood. The receptor set was obtained from a woman older than 75 with COVID-19, enrolled during active disease.

This rearrangement joins TRBV28 to TRBJ1-1; D is uncertain. CDR3 length: 11 amino acids. Looked up from germline, CDR1 is MDHEN and CDR2 is SYDVKM. V gave up 3 bases and J gave up 11 bases, with 10 bases separating them. For the CDR3, the DNA is TGTGCCAGCAGTTTGGCGAGAGGGGCTTTCTTT. It codes for CASSLARGAFF. The variable domain in full, completed from reference TRBV28 and TRBJ1-1, reads DVKVTQSSRYLVKRTGEKVFLECVQDMDHENMFWYRQDPGLGLRLIYFSYDVKMKEKGDIPEGYSVSREKKERFSLILESASTNQTSMYLCASSLARGAFFGQGTRLTVV.

J is TRBJ1-2 and V is TRBV4-3; 7 nucleotides agree with TRBD1. This CDR3 region has 15 residues. Trimming removed 1 base from V and 5 bases from J; junction bases left unmatched: 7. Germline V gives CDR1 LGHNA, CDR2 YSLEER. The CDR3 DNA reads as TGCGCCAGCAGCCAAGGACAGGGTCTGGGATATGGCTACACCTTC. Protein product: CASSQGQGLGYGYTF.

The rearrangement links TRBV11-3 to TRBJ1-1, with 8 positions matching TRBD1. The CDR3 sequence is 15 residues long. V gave up 5 bases and J gave up 0 bases; unmatched junction bases: 5. The germline V gene encodes CDR1 SGHNT and CDR2 YENEEA. The CDR3 region is CASSPGTGLNTEAFF. The CDR3 DNA sequence: TGTGCCAGCAGCCCCGGGACAGGATTGAACACTGAAGCTTTCTTT. The whole variable domain, remainder taken from reference TRBV11-3 and TRBJ1-1, is EAGVVQSPRYKIIEKKQPVAFWCNPISGHNTLYWYLQNLGQGPELLIRYENEEAVDDSQLPKDRFSAERLKGVDSTLKIQPAELGDSAVYLCASSPGTGLNTEAFFGQGTRLTVV.

The chain links TRBV24-1 to TRBJ2-3, with D tentatively TRBD2 (5 bases). Germline CDR1 is KGHDR and CDR2 is SFDVKD. V was shortened by 2 bases and J by 0 bases, with 20 bases between the two germline ends. This CDR3 contains 19 residues. The CDR3: CATSDSTPIAGYSTDTQYF. CDR3 nucleotide sequence: TGTGCCACCAGTGATTCGACACCCATCGCGGGCTACAGCACAGATACGCAGTATTTT.

This chain uses TRBV6-5 with TRBJ1-4; maybe TRBD1 (5 bases). The CDR3 has 13 amino acids. Trimming pared 7 bases from V and 5 bases from J, leaving 11 bases between. Germline values: CDR1 MNHEY, CDR2 SVGAGI. The CDR3 loop reads CASKAGQNEKLFF. The CDR3 DNA reads as TGTGCCAGCAAGGCAGGGCAAAATGAAAAACTGTTTTTT.

This rearrangement joins TRBV12-3 or TRBV12-4 to TRBJ2-5; tentative D call: TRBD2 (5 bases). This CDR3 has 13 residues. V was cut by 6 bases and J by 3 bases, with 11 bases left in between. The CDR3 DNA reads as TGTGCCAGCAGCCGGGGAACGGAAGAGACCCAGTACTTC. It specifies CASSRGTEETQYF.

This clone was detected only a few times. J is TRBJ1-5 and V is TRBV28; no definite D call. Deletions cut 7 bases from V and 0 bases from J, with 4 bases between. Germline V gene lookup returns CDR1 MDHEN and CDR2 SYDVKM. The CDR3 spans 12 residues. CDR3: CASMYSNQPQHF. CDR3 DNA sequence: TGTGCCAGCATGTATAGCAATCAGCCCCAGCATTTT.

This chain links TRBV18 with TRBJ2-5; a weak D match, TRBD1 (5 bases). Germline CDR1 is KGHSH and CDR2 is LQKENI. The CDR3 has 13 residues. The V and J ends lost 0 bases and 5 bases respectively, with 7 bases between them. The CDR3 protein is CASSPPGRETQYF. The CDR3 DNA reads TGTGCCAGCTCACCACCGGGGCGGGAGACCCAGTACTTC.

This clone was counted at least ten times. The rearrangement links TRBV29-1 to TRBJ2-7; 9 positions agree with TRBD1. Trimming at V came to 6 bases and at J to 5 bases, leaving 11 bases not matched to a gene. This CDR3 spans 14 amino acids. Germline CDR1 SQVTM, CDR2 ANQGSEA. In DNA form, the CDR3 reads TGCAGCGTCGCTCCCACAGGGGGCAGGGACGAGCAGTACTTC. Translation: CSVAPTGGRDEQYF.

This rearrangement joins TRBV28 to TRBJ1-2; the D is unclear. The CDR3 has 12 residues. Trimming left V 7 bases short and J 4 bases short, with 10 bases between. Germline CDR1 reads MDHEN; CDR2 reads SYDVKM. The CDR3 sequence: CASTLEGYGYTF. The CDR3 DNA is TGTGCCAGCACCCTGGAGGGCTATGGCTACACCTTC.

The chain joins TRBV5-6 to TRBJ1-1, with D possibly TRBD1 on 5 matching bases. This CDR3 comprises 14 residues. From germline, CDR1 is SGHDT and CDR2 YYEEEE. V gave up 7 bases and J gave up 7 bases, with 20 bases separating them. In nucleotides, the CDR3 is TGTGCCAGCTCGGTGGGTCAGGGACTTATTGAAGCTTTCTTT. Its translation is CASSVGQGLIEAFF.

The chain links TRBV20-1 to TRBJ1-1; TRBD1 might be the D (6 bases). Germline CDR1 is DFQATT and CDR2 is SNEGSKA (reference sequence). Trimming removed 5 bases at V and 3 bases at J, with 7 bases between. CDR3 size: 11 residues. The CDR3 nucleotides read TGCAGTGCTCAGGGGTACACTGAAGCTTTCTTT. Protein: CSAQGYTEAFF.

The V gene is TRBV5-4, the J gene TRBJ1-1, with D uncertain. CDR1 is SGHNT and CDR2 is YYREEE in the germline V gene (reference sequence). The length of the CDR3 is 16 residues. The V end lost 4 bases, the J end lost 0 bases, and 16 bases lay between the germline ends. The CDR3 DNA reads TGTGCCAGCAGCGCCCCCACAGCCCGGTTGAACACTGAAGCTTTCTTT. It codes for CASSAPTARLNTEAFF.

This clone was counted only a few times. The chain combines TRBV2 with TRBJ1-1; D is unclear. From germline, CDR1 is SNHLY and CDR2 FYNNEI. Trimming removed 7 bases at V and 1 base at J, with 10 bases between. The CDR3 length is 13 residues. The CDR3 loop is CASIVGENTEAFF. In DNA form, the CDR3 reads TGTGCCAGCATCGTAGGAGAGAACACTGAAGCTTTCTTT.

The chain is built from TRBV5-8 and TRBJ1-4, with D maybe TRBD1 (6 bases). Germline CDR1 reads SGHTS; CDR2 reads YDEGEE. V was clipped by 4 bases and J by 4 bases, with 23 bases between them. The CDR3 runs 18 residues. For the CDR3, the DNA is TGTGCCAGCAGCGACTCGCCGGGAGGTGCCAGGGGTAATGAAAAACTGTTTTTT. Translation: CASSDSPGGARGNEKLFF.

The rearrangement joins TRBV7-9 to TRBJ2-1; D is possibly TRBD1 (5 bases). The ends were cut back, 1 base at V and 6 bases at J, with 10 bases in the middle. This CDR3 comprises 14 residues. CDR1 is SEHNR, CDR2 FQNEAQ, per germline (reference sequence). CDR3 sequence: CASSLVYRSNEQFF. The CDR3, as DNA: TGTGCCAGCAGCTTAGTGTACAGGAGCAATGAGCAGTTCTTC.

This chain uses TRBV6-2 or TRBV6-3 with TRBJ2-2; 7 bases match TRBD2. The CDR3 covers 15 residues. Germline CDR1 and CDR2: MNHEY and SVGEGT. With V trimmed by 2 bases and J by 2 bases, 2 bases remained unmatched. The CDR3 nucleotides are TGTGCCAGCAGTTACGTAGCGGGCAACACCGGGGAGCTGTTTTTT. It yields the protein CASSYVAGNTGELFF.

This clone was picked up many times. The chain has TRBV5-5 and TRBJ1-1, with 9 bases aligning to TRBD1. Germline trimming cut 6 bases from V and 7 bases from J; bases unmatched to any gene: 7. The CDR3 is made up of 13 amino acids. Per germline, CDR1 SGHKS and CDR2 YYEKEE (reference sequence). The CDR3: CASNTGGEDEAFF. The CDR3 DNA reads TGTGCCAGCAATACAGGGGGCGAGGATGAAGCTTTCTTT.

For the CDR3, the DNA is TGTGCCACCAGCAGAGATCGGGGTCGGGAGACCCAGTACTTC. Translation gives CATSRDRGRETQYF. This chain uses TRBV15 with TRBJ2-5, with TRBD2 as a possible D gene (5 bases). V shed 0 bases and J shed 5 bases, with 10 bases lying between them. The CDR3 consists of 14 residues. From germline, CDR1 is LNHNV and CDR2 YYDKDF (reference sequence).

The CDR3 protein is CASIHGSYYEQYF. As DNA, the CDR3 is TGTGCCAGCATTCACGGGTCCTACTACGAGCAGTACTTC. This chain uses TRBV2 with TRBJ2-7; D gene ambiguous. This CDR3 region has 13 residues. Per germline, CDR1 SNHLY and CDR2 FYNNEI. V lost 7 bases and J lost 3, with 13 bases in between.

V usage is TRBV18 and J usage is TRBJ2-3; a weak D match, TRBD1 (5 bases). The CDR3 sequence is 15 residues long. Germline CDR1 is KGHSH and CDR2 is LQKENI. With 3 bases removed from V and 6 bases from J, the gap between germline ends came to 16 bases. The DNA for the CDR3 is TGTGCCAGCTCACCGGGCTGGCAGGGCAAGGATACGCAGTATTTT. Translation: CASSPGWQGKDTQYF. Variable domain in full (rest from reference TRBV18 and TRBJ2-3): NAGVMQNPRHLVRRRGQEARLRCSPMKGHSHVYWYRQLPEEGLKFMVYLQKENIIDESGMPKERFSAEFPKEGPSILRIQQVVRGDSAAYFCASSPGWQGKDTQYFGPGTRLTVL.

The chain recombines TRBV6-2 or TRBV6-3 with TRBJ1-5; a possible D gene is TRBD1 (5 bases). CDR1 MNHEY and CDR2 SVGEGT come from the germline V gene. This CDR3 comprises 14 residues. The germline V and J ends were trimmed by 2 bases and 6 bases, with 11 bases remaining between them. CDR3 region: CASSYSRDGQPQHF. CDR3 coding DNA: TGTGCCAGCAGTTACAGCAGGGATGGTCAGCCCCAGCATTTT.

The chain carries TRBV9 and TRBJ1-2, with a weak D call TRBD1 (6 bases). V lost 0 bases to trimming and J lost 2 bases, with 8 bases between them. Germline V gives CDR1 SGDLS, CDR2 YYNGEE. The CDR3 spans 14 residues. This CDR3 reads CASSVGQANYGYTF. The CDR3 DNA sequence: TGTGCCAGCAGCGTAGGACAGGCCAACTATGGCTACACCTTC.

The chain has TRBV19 and TRBJ2-3, with 7 bases fitting TRBD2. Losses at the gene ends were 3 bases for V and 5 bases for J; bases not matched to a gene: 8. The CDR3 runs to 15 residues. Germline assignment: CDR1 LNHDA and CDR2 SQIVND (reference sequence). The CDR3 protein is CASSIQRGPQDTQYF. The CDR3 region has the DNA TGTGCCAGTAGTATCCAGCGGGGACCTCAAGATACGCAGTATTTT.

The chain recombines TRBV7-6 with TRBJ1-5; D gene unclear. Looked up from germline, CDR1 is SGHVS and CDR2 is FNYEAQ. The CDR3 covers 15 residues. V shed 1 base and J shed 0 bases, with 7 bases lying between them. The CDR3 sequence is CASSLEDYSNQPQHF. The CDR3 DNA follows: TGTGCCAGCAGCTTAGAGGACTATAGCAATCAGCCCCAGCATTTT.

The chain has TRBV19 and TRBJ2-1, with 9 bases matching TRBD2. V lost 0 bases to trimming and J lost 7 bases; unmatched junction nucleotides: 10. CDR3 size: 17 residues. Germline V gives CDR1 LNHDA, CDR2 SQIVND (reference sequence). In nucleotides, the CDR3 is TGTGCCAGTAGTATAGAAGATTCTAGCGGGGTCGGGAATGAGCAGTTCTTC. Encoded protein: CASSIEDSSGVGNEQFF.